Presented here are 10 T cell receptor beta chains from one specimen sequenced in a study of CDR3 diversity in severe acne. TCRdb re-derived calls from the PCR reads in MiXCR, one entry per CDR3 protein. This table has more than 80,000 distinct CDR3 sequences, 45% to 55% appearing once. The sample comprised blood. These receptor sequences come from a male donor with severe acne vulgaris.

CDR3 residues: CSASTWPTDTQYF. In DNA, the CDR3 is TGCAGTGCTAGCACTTGGCCTACAGATACGCAGTATTTT. The gene calls are TRBV20-1 and TRBJ2-3; D unclear. The V gene lost 3 bases and the J gene lost 3 bases, with 10 bases spanning the gap. CDR3 length: 13 residues. CDR1 DFQATT and CDR2 SNEGSKA come from the germline V gene (reference sequence).

The chain has TRBV11-2 and TRBJ2-2; the D is unclear. Per germline, CDR1 SGHAT and CDR2 FQNNGV. The CDR3 totals 16 residues. V was shortened by 5 bases and J by 7 bases, with 20 bases between the two germline ends. The CDR3 region has the DNA TGTGCCAGCAGCACACGCCTCGGTAGTGTTCACGGGGAGCTGTTTTTT. Amino acid sequence: CASSTRLGSVHGELFF.

This clonotype was found many times. V and J are TRBV24-1 and TRBJ1-1, with TRBD1 matching over 7 bases. CDR1 is KGHDR and CDR2 is SFDVKD in the germline V gene. The V and J ends lost 4 bases and 9 bases, in that order; junction bases with no gene match: 7. There are 13 residues in the CDR3. The CDR3 region is CATSDLMTGQAFF. DNA for the CDR3: TGTGCCACCAGTGACTTAATGACAGGGCAAGCTTTCTTT.

The rearrangement links TRBV10-3 to TRBJ1-2, with unresolved D. With 7 bases removed from V and 7 bases from J, the gap between germline ends came to 13 bases. CDR1 is ENHRY and CDR2 is SYGVKD in the germline V gene. This CDR3 region has 12 residues. The CDR3 protein is CAITDFEGGYTF. The CDR3 DNA is TGTGCCATCACCGATTTCGAAGGTGGCTACACCTTC.

The chain has TRBV19 and TRBJ2-6; 8 bases map to TRBD1. This CDR3 spans 16 amino acids. V shed 7 bases and J 3 bases; nucleotides not matched to a gene: 8. Germline-derived CDR1 and CDR2 are LNHDA and SQIVND (reference sequence). CDR3 loop: CASTQTGVGGANVLTF. CDR3 nucleotide sequence: TGTGCCAGTACCCAGACAGGGGTCGGTGGGGCCAACGTCCTGACTTTC.

In its sample, this clonotype was seen once. An end of the junction does not agree with germline; a read error may underlie this. V and J are TRBV7-2 and TRBJ2-3; tentatively, D is TRBD2 (6 bases). Germline V lookup: CDR1 SGHTA, CDR2 FQGNSA. This CDR3 is built from 16 residues. CDR3 residues: CASSLRGALNTDTQCF. DNA for the CDR3: TGTGCCAGCAGCTTGCGGGGTGCGCTCAATACAGATACGCAGTGTTTT. Full variable domain (missing parts from reference TRBV7-2 and TRBJ2-3): GAGVSQSPSNKVTEKGKDVELRCDPISGHTALYWYRQSLGQGLEFLIYFQGNSAPDKSGLPSDRFSAERTGGSVSTLTIQRTQQEDSAVYLCASSLRGALNTDTQCFGPGTRLTVL.

The CDR3, as DNA: TGTGCCAGCAAGGCGACCGAGGATTTGTCACCCCTCCACTTT. The encoded protein is CASKATEDLSPLHF. The chain employs TRBV9 and TRBJ1-6; D remains unclear. CDR3 length: 14 residues. CDR1 is SGDLS and CDR2 is YYNGEE in the germline V gene. Trimming took off 6 bases at V and 10 bases at J, with 17 bases between the two ends.

The genes are TRBV7-9 and TRBJ2-7, with D tentatively TRBD1 (5 bases). From germline, CDR1 is SEHNR and CDR2 FQNEAQ (reference sequence). The CDR3 is 13 residues long. V was pared by 1 base and J by 6 bases, with 10 bases between. The CDR3 here is CASSLGSRAEQYF. The CDR3 coding sequence is TGTGCCAGCAGCTTAGGCAGCAGGGCCGAGCAGTACTTC. Based on the CDR3 plus reference TRBV7-9 and TRBJ2-7, the full variable domain is DTGVSQNPRHKITKRGQNVTFRCDPISEHNRLYWYRQTLGQGPEFLTYFQNEAQLEKSRLLSDRFSAERPKGSFSTLEIQRTEQGDSAMYLCASSLGSRAEQYFGPGTRLTVT.

This rearrangement joins TRBV9 to TRBJ2-2; 12 positions agree with TRBD1. V was pared by 0 bases and J by 6 bases, with 9 bases of the junction left unmatched. The CDR3 has 18 residues. Germline CDR1 SGDLS, CDR2 YYNGEE. The CDR3 loop reads CASSVAILGQGAAGELFF. As DNA, the CDR3 is TGTGCCAGCAGCGTAGCTATACTGGGACAGGGGGCGGCCGGGGAGCTGTTTTTT. The full variable domain, rest sourced from reference TRBV9 and TRBJ2-2, is DSGVTQTPKHLITATGQRVTLRCSPRSGDLSVYWYQQSLDQGLQFLIQYYNGEERAKGNILERFSAQQFPDLHSELNLSSLELGDSALYFCASSVAILGQGAAGELFFGEGSRLTVL.

The chain recombines TRBV11-2 with TRBJ1-1; D ambiguous. The CDR3 consists of 12 residues. Per germline, CDR1 SGHAT and CDR2 FQNNGV. Trimming removed 11 bases from V and 8 bases from J, with 18 bases in between. For the CDR3, the DNA is TGTGCCTGGAGCCGTATAACAAGAGAAGCTTTCTTT. This codes for CAWSRITREAFF. The full variable domain, with the rest looked up from reference TRBV11-2 and TRBJ1-1, is EAGVAQSPRYKIIEKRQSVAFWCNPISGHATLYWYQQILGQGPKLLIQFQNNGVVDDSQLPKDRFSAERLKGVDSTLKIQPAKLEDSAVYLCAWSRITREAFFGQGTRLTVV.